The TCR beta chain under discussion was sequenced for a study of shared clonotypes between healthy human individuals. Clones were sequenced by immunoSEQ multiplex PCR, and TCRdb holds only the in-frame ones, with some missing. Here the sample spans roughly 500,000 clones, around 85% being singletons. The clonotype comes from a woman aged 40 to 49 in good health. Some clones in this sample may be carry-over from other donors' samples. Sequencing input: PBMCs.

The CDR3 is CASSDVGSGRGKTQYF. The CDR3 DNA follows: TGTGCCAGCAGTGATGTAGGCTCTGGGCGTGGGAAGACCCAGTACTTC. The rearrangement links TRBV2 to TRBJ2-5; no reliable D call. Germline V lookup: CDR1 SNHLY, CDR2 FYNNEI. V gave up 3 bases and J gave up 6 bases, with 20 bases separating them. The length of the CDR3 is 16 residues. The entire variable domain, with the rest obtained from reference TRBV2 and TRBJ2-5, is as follows: EPEVTQTPSHQVTQMGQEVILRCVPISNHLYFYWYRQILGQKVEFLVSFYNNEISEKSEIFDDQFSVERPDGSNFTLKIRSTKLEDSAMYFCASSDVGSGRGKTQYFGPGTRLLVL.